These 28 T cell receptor beta chains were sequenced from one sample in a study of T cell responses to AZD1222 COVID-19 vaccine. Profiled with immunoSEQ multiplex PCR; TCRdb holds only in-frame clones, not every one. The repertoire holds fewer than 130,000 clones, with approximately 90% as singletons. Sequencing used peripheral blood, obtained on day 0 of AZD1222 vaccination. The receptors were sampled from an adult in good health.

The chain carries TRBV5-1 and TRBJ1-4; no clear D gene. This CDR3 contains 14 residues. The germline CDR1 and CDR2 sequences are SGHRS and YFSETQ. V dropped 2 bases and J dropped 4 bases, with 9 bases sitting between them. The CDR3 nucleotides read TGCGCCAGCAGCTTCGCAGGAGGTAATGAAAAACTGTTTTTT. It specifies CASSFAGGNEKLFF. Supplemented by reference TRBV5-1 and TRBJ1-4, the full variable domain reads KAGVTQTPRYLIKTRGQQVTLSCSPISGHRSVSWYQQTPGQGLQFLFEYFSETQRNKGNFPGRFSGRQFSNSRSEMNVSTLELGDSALYLCASSFAGGNEKLFFGSGTQLSVL.

The gene calls are TRBV27 and TRBJ2-7; 8 bases fit TRBD2. The CDR3 runs 14 residues. With 6 bases clipped from V and 6 bases from J, the junction kept 10 bases outside the gene matches. Germline CDR1 reads MNHEY; CDR2 reads SMNVEV (reference sequence). Written as DNA, the CDR3 is TGTGCCAGCAGCAAGCGGGAGCTCATCTCCGAGCAGTACTTC. It translates to CASSKRELISEQYF.

CDR3 bases: TGTGCCTGGAGTGTCAAGCAGCAGGGTTCACCCCTCCACTTT. Its translation is CAWSVKQQGSPLHF. The chain joins TRBV30 to TRBJ1-6; possibly TRBD1 for D (5 bases). The germline gives CDR1 GTSNPN, CDR2 SVGIG (reference sequence). V lost 0 bases to trimming and J lost 9 bases, with 12 bases between them. This CDR3 has 14 amino acids.

This clone occurred once. The rearrangement joins TRBV6-2 or TRBV6-3 to TRBJ1-5; TRBD1 is a possible D gene (5 bases). This CDR3 contains 14 residues. Germline assignment: CDR1 MNHEY and CDR2 SVGEGT. V lost 5 bases, J lost 6 bases, and 14 bases lay in between. This CDR3 reads CASSQPPGFQPQHF. The CDR3 coding sequence is TGTGCCAGCAGTCAACCCCCAGGGTTTCAGCCCCAGCATTTT.

This sequence joins TRBV7-6 and TRBJ2-2, with 11 bases that match TRBD2. The CDR3 contains 15 residues. The V and J ends lost 3 bases and 5 bases, in that order; junction bases with no gene match: 2. CDR1 is SGHVS, CDR2 FNYEAQ, per germline. The CDR3 sequence: CASSFLAGGTGELFF. In nucleotides, the CDR3 is TGTGCCAGCAGCTTTCTAGCGGGAGGTACCGGGGAGCTGTTTTTT.

DNA for the CDR3: TGCGCCAGCAGTGAGTCGCAGCCTTACACAGATACGCAGTATTTT. Amino acids: CASSESQPYTDTQYF. The V and J genes are TRBV10-2 and TRBJ2-3; no clear D gene. There are 15 residues in the CDR3. The V gene's germline CDR1 is WSHSY and CDR2 SAAADI. Between the trimmed V and J ends, which lost 0 bases and 2 bases, there was a span of 9 bases.

This chain links TRBV5-5 with TRBJ2-7; 7 nucleotides match TRBD1. The CDR3 length is 14 residues. Trimming took 5 bases from V and 3 from J; bases not matched to a gene: 8. The V gene's germline CDR1 is SGHKS and CDR2 YYEKEE (reference sequence). The CDR3 is CASRPGTAFYEQYF. As DNA, the CDR3 is TGTGCCAGCAGACCCGGGACAGCCTTCTACGAGCAGTACTTC.

The chain couples TRBV9 to TRBJ1-2; D is unresolved. CDR1 SGDLS and CDR2 YYNGEE come from the germline V gene. This CDR3 is built from 16 residues. Trimming stripped 2 bases from V and 3 bases from J, with 17 bases between. Written as DNA, the CDR3 is TGTGCCAGCAGCGTCCACGGGAGGCACGACGACTATGGCTACACCTTC. Its translation is CASSVHGRHDDYGYTF.

The chain joins TRBV18 to TRBJ1-2, with D uncertain. V was cut by 0 bases and J by 6 bases, with 11 bases left in between. Germline loops: CDR1 KGHSH, CDR2 LQKENI. The CDR3 runs to 14 residues. CDR3: CASSPPPPSDGYTF. The CDR3 DNA reads TGTGCCAGCTCACCACCACCGCCTTCGGATGGCTACACCTTC.

The chain employs TRBV18 and TRBJ1-5, with unresolved D. V lost 6 bases, J lost 6 bases, and 12 bases lay in between. Germline V lookup: CDR1 KGHSH, CDR2 LQKENI. The CDR3 covers 13 residues. The CDR3 DNA reads as TGTGCCAGCTCGGCAGACAAGAGTCAGCCCCAGCATTTT. Translating it yields CASSADKSQPQHF.

This chain links TRBV7-9 with TRBJ1-2, with 8 bases fitting TRBD1. The CDR3 loop spans 13 amino acids. Germline CDR1 SEHNR, CDR2 FQNEAQ (reference sequence). With V trimmed by 4 bases and J by 6 bases, 4 bases remained unmatched. The CDR3: CASSSRTGNGYTF. The CDR3 region has the DNA TGTGCCAGCAGCTCCCGGACAGGGAATGGCTACACCTTC.

The chain combines TRBV2 with TRBJ1-2, with D possibly matching TRBD1 (5 bases). Germline CDR1 is SNHLY and CDR2 is FYNNEI. The CDR3 totals 15 residues. The germline V and J ends were trimmed by 1 base and 4 bases, with 13 bases remaining between them. CDR3 in DNA: TGTGCCAGCAGTGAAGGGAGAGGGACGAGCTATGGCTACACCTTC. It yields the protein CASSEGRGTSYGYTF.

This chain uses TRBV7-2 with TRBJ1-5, with D possibly matching TRBD1 (6 bases). V gave up 7 bases and J gave up 5 bases, with 12 bases separating them. The CDR3 extends over 13 amino acids. The germline CDR1 and CDR2 sequences are SGHTA and FQGNSA. CDR3 DNA: TGTGCCAGCAACAGGGACCGAGATCAGCCCCAGCATTTT. Amino acid sequence: CASNRDRDQPQHF. The whole variable domain, filled in from reference TRBV7-2 and TRBJ1-5, reads GAGVSQSPSNKVTEKGKDVELRCDPISGHTALYWYRQSLGQGLEFLIYFQGNSAPDKSGLPSDRFSAERTGGSVSTLTIQRTQQEDSAVYLCASNRDRDQPQHFGDGTRLSIL.

V usage is TRBV9 and J usage is TRBJ2-3, with a tentative D call TRBD2 (5 bases). CDR3 length: 14 amino acids. CDR1 is SGDLS and CDR2 is YYNGEE in the germline V gene. V shed 0 bases and J shed 4 bases, with 9 bases lying between them. CDR3 DNA: TGTGCCAGCAGCGTAGGGGAGTTCGCAGATACGCAGTATTTT. Its translation: CASSVGEFADTQYF.

The rearrangement links TRBV3-1 (or the pseudogene TRBV3-2) to TRBJ1-1; possible D gene TRBD1, 6 bases. The CDR3 covers 15 residues. The V gene's germline CDR1 is LGHDT and CDR2 YNNKEL (reference sequence). Trimming pared 6 bases from V and 0 bases from J, leaving 14 bases between. The CDR3 spells CASRFRGAMNTEAFF. The CDR3 DNA is TGTGCCAGCAGATTCAGGGGCGCCATGAACACTGAAGCTTTCTTT.

This clone was found once. The chain carries TRBV3-1 (or the pseudogene TRBV3-2) and TRBJ2-7; TRBD1 matches at 7 bases. CDR3 length equals 14 residues. CDR1 and CDR2 from the germline V gene are LGHDT and YNNKEL (reference sequence). V shed 4 bases, J shed 3 bases, and the junction held 6 bases outside the gene matches. This CDR3 is CASSLPGQLYEQYF. As DNA, the CDR3 is TGTGCCAGCAGCCTCCCGGGACAGCTCTACGAGCAGTACTTC.

The gene calls are TRBV30 and TRBJ2-7, with D possibly being TRBD1 or TRBD2 (5 bases each). This CDR3 contains 13 residues. CDR1 GTSNPN and CDR2 SVGIG come from the germline V gene (reference sequence). V shed 2 bases and J shed 2 bases, with 10 bases lying between them. CDR3 DNA sequence: TGTGCCTGGAGTCCCGGGACCACCTACGAGCAGTACTTC. This sequence encodes CAWSPGTTYEQYF.

As to this clone: The DNA is left out, because the CDR3 cannot be placed on it with certainty; the CDR3 is given as TCRdb lists it. This sequence joins TRBV5-8 and TRBJ2-1; TRBD2, as called in the table, went unchecked against the DNA. The CDR3 spans 11 residues, counting both ends. CDR1 is SGHTS and CDR2 is YDEGEE in the germline V gene. CDR3 residues: CASSLVGGGIF.

The chain couples TRBV11-3 to TRBJ2-1; 7 bases fit TRBD2. CDR1 is SGHNT, CDR2 YENEEA, per germline. The CDR3 has 16 residues. The junction had 11 bases not matched to a gene; V was cut back by 1 base and J by 8 bases. CDR3 protein: CASSLGVDRRGDEQFF. The CDR3 DNA is TGTGCCAGCAGCTTAGGAGTTGACAGACGGGGGGATGAGCAGTTCTTC.

The chain combines TRBV3-1 (or the pseudogene TRBV3-2) with TRBJ2-6; TRBD1 matches 7 bases. The germline V gene has CDR1 LGHDT and CDR2 YNNKEL (reference sequence). Trimming cost V 5 bases and J 2 bases; bases outside gene matches: 3. This CDR3 spans 15 amino acids. The CDR3 nucleotides read TGTGCCAGCAGCAAAGGACAGGCTGGGGCCAACGTCCTGACTTTC. Translated, it gives CASSKGQAGANVLTF.

The gene calls are TRBV6-1 and TRBJ1-2; 10 positions match TRBD1. CDR1 and CDR2 from the germline V gene are MNHNS and SASEGT. There are 16 residues in the CDR3. V gave up 4 bases and J gave up 0 bases; unmatched junction bases: 5. CDR3 bases: TGTGCCAGCAGTGGACAGGGGGCGTTAGCTAACTATGGCTACACCTTC. This codes for CASSGQGALANYGYTF.

The V call is TRBV16, the J call TRBJ1-1; D possibly corresponds to TRBD1 (6 bases). Germline values: CDR1 KGHSY, CDR2 FQNENV. The length of the CDR3 is 14 residues. The V and J ends lost 4 bases and 4 bases respectively, with 13 bases between them. Here the CDR3 reads CASSPQGSGTEAFF. As DNA, the CDR3 is TGTGCCAGCAGCCCACAGGGTTCGGGCACTGAAGCTTTCTTT.

This clone was counted between two and nine times. The chain recombines TRBV3-1 (or the pseudogene TRBV3-2) with TRBJ2-7; 8 bases match TRBD2. V lost 0 bases and J lost 2; bases outside the gene matches: 3. There are 15 residues in the CDR3. Germline-derived CDR1 and CDR2 are LGHDT and YNNKEL (reference sequence). CDR3 in amino acids: CASSQDSGGAYEQYF. CDR3 DNA sequence: TGTGCCAGCAGCCAAGATTCGGGAGGGGCCTACGAGCAGTACTTC.

V and J are TRBV30 and TRBJ1-2; the D is unclear. This CDR3 spans 12 amino acids. Per the germline V gene, CDR1 is GTSNPN and CDR2 is SVGIG (reference sequence). The V end lost 3 bases, the J end lost 5 bases, and 10 bases lay between the germline ends. The CDR3 is CAWSARPYGYTF. Here the CDR3 DNA reads TGTGCCTGGAGCGCCCGACCGTATGGCTACACCTTC.

This chain connects TRBV2 to TRBJ1-2, with D uncertain. The germline V gene encodes CDR1 SNHLY and CDR2 FYNNEI. The ends were cut back, 5 bases at V and 2 bases at J, with 18 bases in the middle. The CDR3 loop spans 16 amino acids. CDR3 sequence: CASSNNAMGVNYGYTF. For the CDR3, the DNA is TGTGCCAGCAGTAATAACGCAATGGGAGTCAACTATGGCTACACCTTC.

The CDR3 loop is CASSLGGASFGYTF. Written as DNA, the CDR3 is TGTGCCAGCAGCTTAGGGGGCGCGAGTTTTGGCTACACCTTC. The V gene is TRBV5-5, the J gene TRBJ1-2; 7 bases match TRBD1. The CDR3 totals 14 residues. V was clipped by 2 bases and J by 7 bases; unmatched bases: 8. Germline V CDR1 and CDR2: SGHKS, YYEKEE (reference sequence).

This clone was seen a few times. The J gene is TRBJ1-5, the V gene TRBV25-1; D ambiguous. From germline, CDR1 is MGHDK and CDR2 SYGVNS. The CDR3 totals 16 residues. V lost 3 bases, J lost 6 bases, and 18 bases lay in between. The CDR3 nucleotides are TGTGCCAGCAGTGACGGGTTTGGATGGGTCGGTCAGCCCCAGCATTTT. It specifies CASSDGFGWVGQPQHF.

DNA for the CDR3: TGTGCCAGCAGCCAAGGGTATGGGGACACCTTCACTGAAGCTTTCTTT. Encoded protein: CASSQGYGDTFTEAFF. The chain recombines TRBV3-1 (or the pseudogene TRBV3-2) with TRBJ1-1; the D gene is possibly TRBD1 (6 bases). The CDR3 length is 16 residues. The germline gives CDR1 LGHDT, CDR2 YNNKEL (reference sequence). V lost 1 base to trimming and J lost 4 bases, with 16 bases between them.